The clone carrying this T cell receptor beta chain appeared a single time. The V end lost 1 base, the J end lost 6 bases, and 22 bases lay between the germline ends. CDR3 length: 18 amino acids. These data originate in a study of cytomegalovirus exposure and HLA in healthy donors. With 60 Vbeta and 13 Jbeta primers, the PCR was carried out. Authors' analysis steps: Roughly 81 million unique TCR beta chains, 10 million to 14 million shared, were counted in a later analysis. TCRdb's table, derived via immunoSEQ multiplex PCR, lists solely in-frame clones and lacks some. V, J and clone size were drawn from that table, and D and trimming were deduced from the DNA. This sample has 100,000 or so clones, with 77% found just once.

This chain joins TRBV6-7 and TRBJ2-1; TRBD1 is a possible D gene (5 bases). TRBV6-7 is an open reading frame, and its role is uncertain. This TCR came from a man aged 40-55 years in good health and CMV-seropositive. The source material was PBMCs. This CDR3 reads CASSYLPEGQGYGNEQFF. In DNA form, the CDR3 reads TGTGCCAGCAGTTACTTGCCGGAAGGGCAGGGTTATGGCAATGAGCAGTTCTTC.